This T cell receptor beta chain was captured by sequencing in a study of OX40 agonist ivuxolimab in advanced cancers. Study-wide results and caveats: CD8+ T cells showed, on average, more clonal expansion than CD4+ cells.

Germline V gene data show CDR1 as SNHLY and CDR2 as FYNNEI. V was clipped by 7 bases and J by 5 bases; unmatched bases: 8. The CDR3 extends over 16 amino acids. In the case of this clone: Its antigen is not identified.

TCRdb's copy holds only in-frame clones and misses some; the assay was immunoSEQ multiplex PCR. The sample holds about 65,000 clones, about nine tenths seen once. This chain connects TRBV2 to TRBJ2-5, with 15 nucleotides matching TRBD2. The sequenced sample was CD4+ or CD8+ T cells sorted from blood, obtained in a trial of the OX40 agonist ivuxolimab. The clonotype originates from an adult with an advanced solid tumor such as melanoma, head and neck, liver or kidney cancer. The CDR3 bases are TGTGCCAGCAAGCTAGGACTAGCGGGGGGGAGGGAGACCCAGTACTTC. Its protein is CASKLGLAGGRETQYF.